This TCR beta chain was identified in a study of tumor-infiltrating lymphocytes in primary liver carcinoma. Study results and limitations: A significantly higher top-250-clone fraction was found in tumors than in blood (p = 0.039).

Germline CDR1 and CDR2: MNHEY and SVGEGT. CDR3 length: 13 amino acids. The source material, about 18-33 mg of unsorted bulk tissue, was used to co-extract RNA and DNA. A primer matching the constant region was used to make TCR beta cDNA from about 500 ng of total RNA. TCR beta libraries came from three nested multiplex PCR rounds using slightly modified ARM-PCR. The two initial PCR rounds, about 9 cycles each, used TRBV1-TRBV30 forward and C-beta reverse primers. TCRdb re-called the multiplex PCR reads with MiXCR, one entry per CDR3 protein. The repertoire consists of approximately 100,000 distinct CDR3 sequences, with around 73% occurring once and the leading ten covering approximately 12%. As for this clonotype: Its specificity is not known. One end of the junction varies from germline; a read error may be responsible.

The TCR sequence derives from a woman aged 55-69 years with primary liver carcinoma and hepatitis B virus infection. This chain connects TRBV6-2 or TRBV6-3 to TRBJ2-7; D possibly corresponds to TRBD2 (6 bases). Specimen: liver tumor tissue from sampling region 2. The subset was: tumor region T2, inferior pole. Here the CDR3 DNA reads TGTGCCAGCAACCGGGGAGGAGCTTACGAGCAGCACTTC. Amino acids: CASNRGGAYEQHF.